This T cell receptor beta chain was captured by sequencing in a study of low-dose radiotherapy and immunotherapy resistance in tumors. In this sample, this clonotype turned up a few times. Trimming took 0 bases from V and 10 from J; bases not matched to a gene: 8. The CDR3 is 15 residues long. The germline V gene has CDR1 LNHNV and CDR2 YYDKDF (reference sequence). Time point indicated: before trial treatment. Treatment combined nivolumab, ipilimumab, aspirin, low-dose cyclophosphamide and low-dose radiotherapy in a dose-escalation trial. Qualifying patients carried advanced solid tumors devoid of tumor-infiltrating lymphocytes. TRAV- and TRBV-specific primers were used for first-strand cDNA, which covered alpha and beta chains. TCR amplification ran roughly 20 PCR cycles using constant-region and V-primer adapter primers. MiXCR was run by TCRdb on the reads, yielding one entry per CDR3 protein. The sample includes around 79,000 distinct CDR3 sequences, 15% to 20% of them seen just once.

Sequencing was performed on PBMCs, taken before treatment. The J gene is TRBJ2-1, the V gene TRBV15; 8 bases are a match to TRBD2. This sequence was found in a male donor with prostate cancer. This chain's CDR3 is CATSRDLGLAGEQFF. CDR3 coding DNA: TGTGCCACCAGCAGAGACCTCGGACTAGCAGGAGAGCAGTTCTTC. Complete variable domain (other parts from reference TRBV15 and TRBJ2-1): DAMVIQNPRYQVTQFGKPVTLSCSQTLNHNVMYWYQQKSSQAPKLLFHYYDKDFNNEADTPDNFQSRRPNTSFCFLDIRSPGLGDTAMYLCATSRDLGLAGEQFFGPGTRLTVL.